This T cell receptor beta chain is drawn from a study of blood T cell repertoires in COVID-19. Study-level background: In each case, the material was cDNA or gDNA derived from T cells, B-cell-depleted T cells, or PBMCs.

In the source study's methods: It was from reference gene primer amplification that nucleated cell counts were estimated. Sequencing was performed with immunoSEQ multiplex PCR; in TCRdb, only in-frame clones are kept and a portion is missing. V and J calls and clone size are those listed in that table; D and trimming were worked out from the DNA. The sample records roughly 150,000 clones, roughly 80% being singletons. The ends were cut back, 4 bases at V and 1 base at J, with 7 bases in the middle. The CDR3 covers 12 residues. Germline CDR1 is SQVTM and CDR2 is ANQGSEA. This clone was counted a few times. The study recruited people aged 18 to 89 years across approximately 25 US areas. Before being deemed recovered, Cohort 3 donors had two negative PCRs, clearance, or symptom resolution.

The sequenced sample was PBMCs or T cells enriched from blood (not recorded which). The receptor was derived from a woman aged 55-75 years who had recovered from COVID-19. The chain couples TRBV29-1 to TRBJ1-1, with a tentative D call TRBD1 (6 bases). The CDR3 region is CSVARGNTEAFF. In nucleotides, the CDR3 is TGCAGCGTTGCCAGGGGGAACACTGAAGCTTTCTTT.